The rows below give T cell receptor beta chains drawn from one sample of a study of TIL therapy for anti-PD-1-resistant metastatic lung cancer. Clones were read by immunoSEQ multiplex PCR, and TCRdb kept only the in-frame ones, dropping some. The sample contains roughly 57,000 clones, 70% to 90% of which appear only once. The input for sequencing was blood, taken at baseline. The receptors here all came from a person aged 25-85 years with non-small cell lung cancer. The CDR3 runs from the conserved cysteine through the conserved F or W. A D gene is named only where the DNA matches it firmly. Rows give clone size only sometimes, using once, few, many, or a class for an expanded clone.

d_gene	v_gene	abundance	j_gene	CDR3aa	CDR3nt
TRBD2	TRBV5-4	.	TRBJ2-5	CASSLGTSGSAWGETQYF	TGTGCCAGCAGCTTGGGGACTAGCGGGAGTGCTTGGGGAGAGACCCAGTACTTC
.	TRBV19	.	TRBJ2-5	CASSPGSIRETQYF	TGTGCCAGTAGTCCCGGGTCTATTAGAGAGACCCAGTACTTC
.	TRBV30	.	TRBJ2-3	CAWRGRGDSTDTQYF	TGTGCCTGGAGAGGTAGGGGGGATAGCACAGATACGCAGTATTTT
TRBD1	TRBV30	.	TRBJ2-3	CAWSVVLGDRGFVGTQYF	TGTGCCTGGAGTGTGGTTCTAGGGGACAGGGGTTTTGTAGGTACGCAGTATTTT
TRBD1	TRBV5-6	.	TRBJ1-5	CASSTTGVNQPQHF	TGTGCCAGCAGCACGACAGGGGTGAATCAGCCCCAGCATTTT
.	TRBV4-3	.	TRBJ2-1	CASSQDLNEQFF	TGCGCCAGCAGCCAAGATCTAAATGAGCAGTTCTTC
.	TRBV19	once	TRBJ1-6	CASSPSGLPRGAYNSPLHF	TGTGCCAGTAGTCCCTCGGGACTGCCTCGAGGGGCCTATAATTCACCCCTCCACTTT
TRBD2	TRBV28	.	TRBJ2-7	CASSSAGLAGIYEQYF	TGTGCCAGCAGCTCGGCCGGACTAGCGGGGATCTACGAGCAGTACTTC
.	TRBV9	.	TRBJ2-5	CASSRTDSPAETQYF	TGTGCCAGCAGCAGAACGGACAGCCCGGCCGAGACCCAGTACTTC
.	TRBV4-1	medium-sized	TRBJ2-1	CASSQLTSNNEQFF	TGCGCCAGCAGCCAACTGACTAGTAACAATGAGCAGTTCTTC
TRBD2	TRBV19	.	TRBJ2-1	CASSIGLAGGQNEQFF	TGTGCCAGTAGTATAGGACTAGCGGGGGGACAAAATGAGCAGTTCTTC
TRBD1	TRBV6-2/TRBV6-3	few	TRBJ1-5	CASSYARDRGNNQPQHF	TGTGCCAGCAGTTACGCCCGGGACAGGGGGAACAATCAGCCCCAGCATTTT
TRBD2	TRBV5-1	.	TRBJ2-1	CASSSAGGANNEQFF	TGCGCCAGCAGCTCCGCGGGAGGCGCTAACAATGAGCAGTTCTTC
TRBD2	TRBV5-1	.	TRBJ2-2	CASSLRGLAGSFGELFF	TGCGCCAGCAGCTTGAGAGGACTAGCGGGATCGTTCGGGGAGCTGTTTTTT
TRBD1	TRBV27	.	TRBJ2-5	CASTGQGRETQYF	TGTGCCAGCACCGGACAGGGCAGGGAGACCCAGTACTTC
TRBD1	TRBV28	.	TRBJ2-2	CASSYPRTGGASTGELFF	TGTGCCAGCAGTTACCCCCGGACAGGGGGCGCAAGCACCGGGGAGCTGTTTTTT
TRBD2	TRBV24-1	.	TRBJ2-1	CATSPAGLQANEQFF	TGTGCCACCAGTCCAGCGGGACTCCAAGCCAATGAGCAGTTCTTC
.	TRBV19	.	TRBJ1-2	CASSIGAGNGYTF	TGTGCCAGTAGTATAGGGGCAGGCAATGGCTACACCTTC
TRBD1	TRBV6-6	.	TRBJ2-1	CASSYPTGANEQFF	TGTGCCAGCAGTTACCCCACAGGGGCAAATGAGCAGTTCTTC
TRBD1	TRBV18	.	TRBJ2-4	CASSPVSGGHIQYF	TGTGCCAGCTCACCAGTCTCAGGGGGACACATTCAGTACTTC
.	TRBV14	.	TRBJ2-5	CASSSRTGWLTQYF	TGTGCCAGCAGCTCCAGGACGGGCTGGTTGACCCAGTACTTC
.	TRBV5-6	.	TRBJ2-1	CASSLGDNEQFF	TGTGCCAGCAGCTTAGGGGACAATGAGCAGTTCTTC
.	TRBV28	.	TRBJ1-1	CASNANTEAFF	TGTGCCAGCAACGCGAACACTGAAGCTTTCTTT
.	TRBV12-5	few	TRBJ2-7	CASGLYPGSGNEQYF	TGTGCTAGTGGTTTGTACCCAGGGAGTGGCAACGAGCAGTACTTC
.	TRBV7-9	.	TRBJ2-7	CASSLASLGEQYF	TGTGCCAGCAGCTTAGCTTCCCTGGGAGAGCAGTACTTC
.	TRBV5-4	.	TRBJ1-1	CASSRGQLNTEAFF	TGTGCCAGCAGCCGAGGACAGCTGAACACTGAAGCTTTCTTT